What follows are 21 T cell receptor beta chains derived from one specimen sequenced in a study of T cells in Graves' hyperthyroidism and ophthalmopathy. The source material, RNA transcripts, was used to amplify TCR beta CDR3 regions. When the TCR CDR3 underwent first-round RT-PCR, the HTBI primer set was used. TCRdb itself ran the multiplex PCR reads through MiXCR, one entry per CDR3 protein. The table lists 350,000 or so distinct CDR3 sequences, around 23% of them singletons, with over 40% in the top ten. Sequences were obtained from blood. The receptors come from a woman between 45 and 65 years old with Graves' hyperthyroidism.

The table lists this clonotype with many counts. This chain links TRBV7-9 with TRBJ2-3; 9 nucleotides agree with TRBD2. J lost 2 bases, V lost 6 bases, and 6 bases had no gene match. Germline V gene data show CDR1 as SEHNR and CDR2 as FQNEAQ (reference sequence). The CDR3 runs to 15 residues. The CDR3 coding sequence is TGTGCCAGCAGATCGGGACTAGCTACCACAGATACGCAGTATTTT. Its translation is CASRSGLATTDTQYF.

This clonotype occurred a few times. The chain joins TRBV4-1 to TRBJ2-3; 8 bases agree with TRBD1. The germline CDR1 and CDR2 sequences are MGHRA and YSYEKL. Trimming took 5 bases from V and 4 from J; bases not matched to a gene: 11. The CDR3 extends over 16 amino acids. The DNA for the CDR3 is TGCGCCAGCAGCTCCCAGGGGGCTAGGACCCCAGATACGCAGTATTTT. Its translation: CASSSQGARTPDTQYF.

This clonotype was counted ten times or more. V gene TRBV20-1 combines with J gene TRBJ2-5, with D perhaps being TRBD1 or TRBD2 (5 bases each). Trimming cost V 0 bases and J 4 bases, with 12 bases left between them. Germline lookup yields CDR1 DFQATT and CDR2 SNEGSKA (reference sequence). The CDR3 has 14 amino acids. CDR3 residues: CSAREPPRGETQYF. In DNA form, the CDR3 reads TGCAGTGCTAGAGAACCCCCGAGGGGAGAGACCCAGTACTTC.

This clonotype was seen only a few times. The conserved closing phenylalanine or tryptophan is absent in this CDR3, likely reflecting a read error. The V and J genes are TRBV28 and TRBJ1-1, with a tentative D call TRBD1 (6 bases). The germline V gene encodes CDR1 MDHEN and CDR2 SYDVKM. The CDR3 consists of 16 residues. Trimming took off 5 bases at V and 1 base at J, with 17 bases between the two ends. CDR3 loop: CASSPQGPGGNTEAFL. The CDR3 DNA reads as TGTGCCAGCAGTCCCCAGGGGCCTGGGGGGAACACTGAAGCTTTCCTT.

The rearrangement uses TRBV5-5 and TRBJ1-1; a weak D match, TRBD1 (5 bases). With 5 bases removed from V and 1 base from J, the gap between germline ends came to 15 bases. Looked up from germline, CDR1 is SGHKS and CDR2 is YYEKEE (reference sequence). This CDR3 region has 15 residues. The CDR3 bases are TGTGCCAGCAGGTGGGACTTGGGAGGGAACACTGAAGCTTTCTTT. Its protein product is CASRWDLGGNTEAFF.

CDR3 residues: CASSPQTEKGNQPQHF. The CDR3 DNA reads as TGTGCCAGCAGCCCTCAGACAGAGAAGGGCAATCAGCCCCAGCATTTT. The rearrangement links TRBV7-2 to TRBJ1-5; TRBD1 might be the D (5 bases). Germline loops: CDR1 SGHTA, CDR2 FQGNSA. The CDR3 sequence is 16 residues long. The germline V and J ends were trimmed by 5 bases and 2 bases, with 16 bases remaining between them.

The sample holds many counts of this clonotype. The chain combines TRBV3-1 with TRBJ2-7; possibly TRBD2 for D (6 bases). Germline assignment: CDR1 LGHDT and CDR2 YNNKEL (reference sequence). Trimming left V 1 base short and J 5 bases short, with 12 bases between. CDR3 size: 14 residues. CDR3 residues: CASSQVSGVHEQYF. In DNA, the CDR3 is TGTGCCAGCAGCCAAGTTTCGGGGGTCCACGAGCAGTACTTC.

This clonotype was counted a few times. The J gene is TRBJ1-3, the V gene TRBV12-3 or TRBV12-4; no definite D call. Trimming removed 6 bases from V and 3 bases from J, with 12 bases in between. The CDR3 is 14 amino acids. The CDR3 DNA follows: TGTGCCAGCAGCCACACAATGAGTGGAAACACCATATATTTT. Its translation is CASSHTMSGNTIYF.

V usage is TRBV18 and J usage is TRBJ2-3, with D possibly TRBD2 on 5 matching bases. This CDR3 has 16 residues. Germline lookup yields CDR1 KGHSH and CDR2 LQKENI. Trimming cost V 3 bases and J 3 bases, with 16 bases left between them. In DNA form, the CDR3 reads TGTGCCAGCTCACCTTCCTTGGTGGGAGCGACAGATACGCAGTATTTT. It codes for CASSPSLVGATDTQYF.

The chain employs TRBV7-8 and TRBJ1-4; the D is unclear. Germline-derived CDR1 and CDR2 are SGHVS and FQNEAQ. The CDR3 sequence is 15 residues long. Trimming removed 4 bases at V and 5 bases at J, with 14 bases between. In DNA, the CDR3 is TGTGCCAGCAGCTCCAGACCGTGGGTGAATGAAAAACTGTTTTTT. Its protein product is CASSSRPWVNEKLFF.

There are many counts of this clonotype. The chain is built from TRBV28 and TRBJ2-3; 9 bases map to TRBD2. Germline lookup yields CDR1 MDHEN and CDR2 SYDVKM. V gave up 6 bases and J gave up 10 bases; unmatched junction bases: 14. This CDR3 is 15 amino acids long. In DNA, the CDR3 is TGTGCCAGCAGAAATAGCGGGACCCAGCGGGGGGCGCAGTATTTT. This encodes CASRNSGTQRGAQYF.

This clonotype was found a few times. The rearrangement uses TRBV12-3 or TRBV12-4 and TRBJ1-2; unclear D gene. CDR3 length: 16 residues. The V end was cut by 3 bases, the J end by 4 bases, with 18 bases between. In DNA form, the CDR3 reads TGTGCCAGCAGTTTCAGGACTAACGAACCGCCCTATGGCTACACCTTC. Translation: CASSFRTNEPPYGYTF.

This clonotype was recorded at least ten times. This chain links TRBV18 with TRBJ2-1, with D hard to call. The V end was cut by 1 base, the J end by 8 bases, with 6 bases between. The CDR3 extends over 12 amino acids. The germline CDR1 and CDR2 sequences are KGHSH and LQKENI. CDR3 bases: TGTGCCAGCTCACCACAAACCCATGAGCAGTTCTTC. It specifies CASSPQTHEQFF.

The chain couples TRBV5-5 to TRBJ1-6; tentatively, D is TRBD1 (6 bases). CDR1 is SGHKS and CDR2 is YYEKEE in the germline V gene (reference sequence). With 1 base removed from V and 1 base from J, the gap between germline ends came to 9 bases. CDR3 length: 16 amino acids. DNA of the CDR3: TGTGCCAGCAGCTTGTGGCAGGGGTCCTATAATTCACCCCTCCACTTT. Protein sequence: CASSLWQGSYNSPLHF.

This clonotype was observed at least ten times. The V call is TRBV3-1, the J call TRBJ2-2; 9 nucleotides line up with TRBD1. Germline V gives CDR1 LGHDT, CDR2 YNNKEL (reference sequence). V lost 7 bases, J lost 0 bases, and 3 bases stayed unmatched. The CDR3 is 15 residues long. CDR3 sequence (DNA): TGTGCCAGCAAGAGACAGGGGGCGAACACCGGGGAGCTGTTTTTT. It yields the protein CASKRQGANTGELFF.

The sample holds a few counts of this clonotype. The chain combines TRBV27 with TRBJ2-3; TRBD2 aligns across 11 bases. The V gene's germline CDR1 is MNHEY and CDR2 SMNVEV (reference sequence). The CDR3 is 17 residues long. With 2 bases clipped from V and 2 bases from J, the junction kept 6 bases outside the gene matches. The CDR3 DNA is TGTGCCAGCAGTTTACGGCTAGCGGGGGGATACACAGATACGCAGTATTTT. Translation gives CASSLRLAGGYTDTQYF.

The chain recombines TRBV20-1 with TRBJ1-5; D is perhaps TRBD1 (6 bases). The CDR3 is 17 amino acids. Germline lookup yields CDR1 DFQATT and CDR2 SNEGSKA (reference sequence). The V and J ends lost 0 bases and 4 bases respectively, with 19 bases between them. The CDR3 nucleotides are TGCAGTGCTAGAGACGGGGTGGGGGGGCAAGGGAATCAGCCCCAGCATTTT. It encodes CSARDGVGGQGNQPQHF.

Points on this clonotype: A much larger clone sits a single nucleotide away, making a read error possible. No conserved phenylalanine or tryptophan ends this CDR3, so it is likely a read error. CDR3 DNA: TGTGCCAGCAGCCCCGAAATAACAGGGAGCTCCTACGAGCAGTACCTC. This codes for CASSPEITGSSYEQYL. The chain carries TRBV7-9 and TRBJ2-7, with D tentatively TRBD1 (6 bases). This CDR3 spans 16 amino acids. The V end lost 5 bases, the J end lost 0 bases, and 17 bases lay between the germline ends. Germline loops: CDR1 SEHNR, CDR2 FQNEAQ (reference sequence).

The sample holds many counts of this clonotype. The J gene is TRBJ1-5, the V gene TRBV5-1, with TRBD1 identical over 8 bases. There are 16 residues in the CDR3. V trimming: 0 bases; J trimming: 4 bases; junction bases outside the gene matches: 6. Germline V gene lookup returns CDR1 SGHRS and CDR2 YFSETQ. The CDR3 bases are TGCGCCAGCAGCTTGGCCCCAACAGGGGGAAATCAGCCCCAGCATTTT. Protein product: CASSLAPTGGNQPQHF.

The chain combines TRBV15 with TRBJ1-1; D is perhaps TRBD1 (6 bases). Trimming cost V 0 bases and J 0 bases, with 20 bases left between them. The CDR3 spans 19 residues. Looked up from germline, CDR1 is LNHNV and CDR2 is YYDKDF (reference sequence). Written as DNA, the CDR3 is TGTGCCACCAGCAGAGATCAGGGCAGGGGTAGACATCTGAACACTGAAGCTTTCTTT. Its translation is CATSRDQGRGRHLNTEAFF.

This clonotype was counted at least ten times. This chain links TRBV19 with TRBJ2-7, with no clear D. Trimming left V 10 bases short and J 3 bases short, with 16 bases between. The germline V gene encodes CDR1 LNHDA and CDR2 SQIVND (reference sequence). This CDR3 contains 13 residues. The CDR3 loop reads CATHSDGSYEQYF. The DNA of the CDR3 is TGTGCCACCCATTCGGACGGAAGCTACGAGCAGTACTTC.